Following are 19 T cell receptor beta chains from one sample sequenced in a study of Ad26.COV2.S vaccination and SARS-CoV-2 variants. The treatment: around 19 received Ad26.COV2.S at low or high dose, single or two shots; about 5 received placebo; per-sample allocation not given. Sampling occurred on day 63 after the first vaccine or placebo injection. Here immunoSEQ multiplex PCR was the method, and the copy in TCRdb shows in-frame clones only, minus some. The sample includes about 280,000 clones, around 87% of them seen just once. The specimen was peripheral blood, collected in a trial of Ad26.COV2.S vaccine versus placebo. These receptors were collected from a person aged 18-60 years who received the Ad26.COV2.S COVID-19 vaccine or a placebo.

The J gene is TRBJ2-1, the V gene TRBV15; possibly TRBD2 for D (6 bases). Trimming removed 0 bases from V and 4 bases from J, with 13 bases in between. CDR3 size: 16 residues. Germline CDR1 is LNHNV and CDR2 is YYDKDF (reference sequence). Here the CDR3 reads CATSRDPSGQYNEQFF. CDR3 coding DNA: TGTGCCACCAGCAGAGATCCCAGCGGGCAGTACAATGAGCAGTTCTTC.

The rearrangement links TRBV24-1 to TRBJ2-5; D perhaps matches TRBD2 (5 bases). Trimming took 4 bases from V and 2 from J, leaving 7 bases between them. The CDR3 runs 13 residues. The germline V gene has CDR1 KGHDR and CDR2 SFDVKD. This CDR3 reads CATSDGVQETQYF. Here the CDR3 DNA reads TGTGCCACCAGTGACGGGGTACAAGAGACCCAGTACTTC.

This clone was observed a handful of times. The chain joins TRBV6-1 to TRBJ1-5; no firm D call. Germline lookup yields CDR1 MNHNS and CDR2 SASEGT. The CDR3 runs 15 residues. V was shortened by 1 base and J by 0 bases, with 7 bases between the two germline ends. The CDR3 DNA reads as TGTGCCAGCAGTGAAGGAGGGTATAGCAATCAGCCCCAGCATTTT. This translates into CASSEGGYSNQPQHF.

The chain recombines TRBV30 with TRBJ1-3, with no clear D. V was trimmed by 2 bases and J by 0 bases, leaving 8 bases between them. The CDR3 is made up of 14 amino acids. Per germline, CDR1 GTSNPN and CDR2 SVGIG (reference sequence). This chain's CDR3 is CAWSHDVSGNTIYF. The CDR3 DNA is TGTGCCTGGAGTCATGACGTCTCTGGAAACACCATATATTTT.

This chain uses TRBV4-1 with TRBJ1-1, with D possibly being TRBD1 (5 bases). This CDR3 region has 15 residues. V dropped 1 base and J dropped 3 bases, with 12 bases sitting between them. CDR1 is MGHRA, CDR2 YSYEKL, per germline. The CDR3 spells CASSQGQGGYTEAFF. CDR3 in DNA: TGCGCCAGCAGCCAAGGGCAGGGCGGGTACACTGAAGCTTTCTTT.

This clone was recorded once. The J gene is TRBJ2-7, the V gene TRBV5-1; possibly TRBD1 for D (6 bases). This CDR3 region has 16 residues. Germline values: CDR1 SGHRS, CDR2 YFSETQ. V was trimmed by 1 base and J by 0 bases, leaving 14 bases between them. DNA for the CDR3: TGCGCCAGCAGCTTGACCGCAGGGGTGAACTCCTACGAGCAGTACTTC. Translation: CASSLTAGVNSYEQYF.

J is TRBJ1-4 and V is TRBV30; D not certain. This CDR3 is 13 amino acids long. Germline CDR1 and CDR2: GTSNPN and SVGIG (reference sequence). Trimming cost V 3 bases and J 8 bases, with 13 bases left between them. The CDR3 loop reads CAWREEDWEKLFF. CDR3 DNA sequence: TGTGCCTGGAGGGAGGAAGACTGGGAAAAACTGTTTTTT.

The rearrangement joins TRBV19 to TRBJ1-5; the D gene is possibly TRBD1 (6 bases). The length of the CDR3 is 17 residues. Germline V gene data show CDR1 as LNHDA and CDR2 as SQIVND (reference sequence). Between the trimmed V and J ends, which lost 2 bases and 5 bases, there was a span of 19 bases. CDR3 nucleotide sequence: TGTGCCAGTAGTATACCTCGGGGGCAGGACGTATATCAGCCCCAGCATTTT. Translated, it gives CASSIPRGQDVYQPQHF. The complete variable domain, with remaining parts taken from reference TRBV19 and TRBJ1-5, reads DGGITQSPKYLFRKEGQNVTLSCEQNLNHDAMYWYRQDPGQGLRLIYYSQIVNDFQKGDIAEGYSVSREKKESFPLTVTSAQKNPTAFYLCASSIPRGQDVYQPQHFGDGTRLSIL.

This chain links TRBV5-8 with TRBJ1-1; TRBD1 matches 11 bases. Germline V gene sequence: CDR1 SGHTS, CDR2 YDEGEE. CDR3 size: 14 residues. J gave up 4 bases and V 3 bases, and 2 bases lay outside the gene matches. The CDR3, as DNA: TGTGCCAGCAGCTATGGGACAGGGGGCACTGAAGCTTTCTTT. Translated: CASSYGTGGTEAFF. The entire variable domain, with the rest obtained from reference TRBV5-8 and TRBJ1-1, is as follows: EAGVTQSPTHLIKTRGQQATLRCSPISGHTSVYWYQQALGLGLQFLLWYDEGEERNRGNFPPRFSGRQFPNYSSELNVNALELEDSALYLCASSYGTGGTEAFFGQGTRLTVV.

This chain uses TRBV5-1 with TRBJ2-5, with 9 bases identical to TRBD1. This CDR3 has 16 amino acids. Trimming took 5 bases from V and 2 from J; bases not matched to a gene: 10. Germline values: CDR1 SGHRS, CDR2 YFSETQ. CDR3 residues: CASRPGDRAFQETQYF. CDR3 sequence (DNA): TGCGCCAGCAGACCGGGGGACAGGGCCTTTCAAGAGACCCAGTACTTC. Full variable domain (remainder filled in from reference TRBV5-1 and TRBJ2-5): KAGVTQTPRYLIKTRGQQVTLSCSPISGHRSVSWYQQTPGQGLQFLFEYFSETQRNKGNFPGRFSGRQFSNSRSEMNVSTLELGDSALYLCASRPGDRAFQETQYFGPGTRLLVL.

The rearrangement links TRBV30 to TRBJ1-2; the match to TRBD1 covers 7 bases. Per the germline V gene, CDR1 is GTSNPN and CDR2 is SVGIG (reference sequence). This CDR3 has 13 residues. V lost 2 bases to trimming and J lost 4 bases; unmatched junction nucleotides: 4. CDR3 amino acids: CAWSTDRPYGYTF. The DNA for the CDR3 is TGTGCCTGGAGTACGGACAGGCCCTATGGCTACACCTTC. Looking up the rest from reference TRBV30 and TRBJ1-2 gives the full variable domain: SQTIHQWPATLVQPVGSPLSLECTVEGTSNPNLYWYRQAAGRGLQLLFYSVGIGQISSEVPQNLSASRPQDRQFILSSKKLLLSDSGFYLCAWSTDRPYGYTFGSGTRLTVV.

The CDR3, as DNA: TGCGCCAGCAGCCAAGATAGGACGCTAACCAATGAAAAACTGTTTTTT. Protein: CASSQDRTLTNEKLFF. The chain is built from TRBV4-1 and TRBJ1-4; unclear D gene. V was trimmed by 0 bases and J by 5 bases, leaving 13 bases between them. The CDR3 length is 16 residues. CDR1 MGHRA and CDR2 YSYEKL come from the germline V gene.

V and J are TRBV27 and TRBJ2-7; tentative D call: TRBD1 (5 bases). The CDR3 spans 12 residues. Trimming removed 2 bases from V and 9 bases from J, with 11 bases in between. Germline-derived CDR1 and CDR2 are MNHEY and SMNVEV (reference sequence). CDR3 nucleotides: TGTGCCAGCAGTTTAGGGGCCGTAGGGCAGTACTTC. Translating gives CASSLGAVGQYF.

V gene TRBV10-1 combines with J gene TRBJ2-1; no reliable D call. The germline CDR1 and CDR2 sequences are WNHNN and SYGVQD (reference sequence). The CDR3 covers 18 residues. Trimming stripped 6 bases from V and 8 bases from J, with 29 bases between. This CDR3 is CASSDLPAVGPVLDEQFF. The CDR3 nucleotides are TGCGCCAGCAGCGACCTCCCGGCCGTTGGGCCGGTTTTGGATGAGCAGTTCTTC.

The rearrangement joins TRBV12-3 or TRBV12-4 to TRBJ2-5; maybe TRBD2 (6 bases). The CDR3 runs 13 residues. Between the trimmed V and J ends, which lost 6 bases and 3 bases, there was a span of 11 bases. CDR3 coding DNA: TGTGCCAGCAGCCCTATAGCGGAAGAGACCCAGTACTTC. Its protein product is CASSPIAEETQYF.

The chain combines TRBV3-1 (or the pseudogene TRBV3-2) with TRBJ1-1, with TRBD1 as a possible D gene (6 bases). The CDR3 sequence is 14 residues long. The V end lost 4 bases, the J end lost 5 bases, and 14 bases lay between the germline ends. CDR1 is LGHDT and CDR2 is YNNKEL in the germline V gene (reference sequence). CDR3 sequence: CASSRWDTETEAFF. In DNA form, the CDR3 reads TGTGCCAGCAGCCGATGGGACACAGAAACTGAAGCTTTCTTT.

V is TRBV5-6 and J is TRBJ2-7; 11 bases line up with TRBD2. Losses at the gene ends were 2 bases for V and 5 bases for J; bases not matched to a gene: 6. Germline V gene lookup returns CDR1 SGHDT and CDR2 YYEEEE. This CDR3 spans 15 amino acids. The CDR3 here is CASSFELAGENEQYF. For the CDR3, the DNA is TGTGCCAGCAGCTTTGAACTAGCGGGAGAGAACGAGCAGTACTTC.

This clone was counted once. The V and J genes are TRBV5-5 and TRBJ1-2; 7 bases fit TRBD1. The CDR3 is 16 residues long. Germline assignment: CDR1 SGHKS and CDR2 YYEKEE (reference sequence). V lost 4 bases to trimming and J lost 1 base; unmatched junction nucleotides: 10. The CDR3 spells CASSPIRRQGNYGYTF. The CDR3, as DNA: TGTGCCAGCAGCCCCATCCGACGACAGGGTAACTATGGCTACACCTTC.

This chain joins TRBV19 and TRBJ1-5; D may be TRBD1 (5 bases). This CDR3 contains 15 residues. The germline CDR1 and CDR2 sequences are LNHDA and SQIVND (reference sequence). Trimming cost V 4 bases and J 5 bases, with 15 bases left between them. CDR3 residues: CASSTRDVAHQPQHF. The CDR3 DNA reads TGTGCCAGTAGTACTCGGGACGTTGCGCATCAGCCCCAGCATTTT.